This TCR beta chain was profiled in a study of tumor T cells in aggressive B-cell lymphoma. Sequenced by immunoSEQ multiplex PCR; TCRdb stores in-frame clones only, minus some. The table lists about 3,900 clones, roughly 88% of them singletons. This CDR3 is built from 14 residues. The V gene's germline CDR1 is MNHEY and CDR2 SMNVEV (reference sequence). The germline V and J ends were trimmed by 6 bases and 5 bases, with 11 bases remaining between them. The V call is TRBV27, the J call TRBJ1-6; D is possibly TRBD1 (5 bases). Sequences were obtained from tumor tissue. The receptor's source is an adult with diffuse large B cell lymphoma. The CDR3 loop is CASSWGVHNSPLHF. CDR3 bases: TGTGCCAGCAGCTGGGGGGTCCATAATTCACCCCTCCACTTT.